This TCR beta chain appears in the sequencing data of a study of T-cell reconstitution after alpha-beta-depleted transplantation in children. Findings and caveats of the study: Newly made T cells mostly supplied T-cell counts and diversity one year after transplant. Several hundred expanded graft clones reportedly supplied alpha-beta T cells about two months after transplant. Some patients' high day-60 TCRbeta diversity was attributed to recipient cells surviving conditioning.

Only a few counts were recorded for this clonotype. The antigen is unknown. A library of TCRbeta sequences, prepared with unique molecular identifiers, was generated. Via MiXCR, TCRdb re-called the PCR reads, giving one row per CDR3 protein. The sample lists fewer than 700,000 distinct CDR3 sequences; 23% were seen once. V lost 3 bases and J 3 bases, leaving 9 bases between the germline ends. The CDR3 is 13 amino acids. The rearrangement links TRBV12-3 or TRBV12-4 to TRBJ2-7; D gene ambiguous. The specimen comprised PBMCs, mostly from graft donor cells, sampled 360 days after TCRalphabeta/CD19-depleted stem cell transplant. The source is a boy less than two years old who had a stem cell transplant for acute myeloid leukemia, so the T cells may come from the graft donor. This chain's CDR3 is CASSFGSIYEQYF. The CDR3 DNA is TGTGCCAGCAGTTTCGGCAGCATCTACGAGCAGTACTTC.